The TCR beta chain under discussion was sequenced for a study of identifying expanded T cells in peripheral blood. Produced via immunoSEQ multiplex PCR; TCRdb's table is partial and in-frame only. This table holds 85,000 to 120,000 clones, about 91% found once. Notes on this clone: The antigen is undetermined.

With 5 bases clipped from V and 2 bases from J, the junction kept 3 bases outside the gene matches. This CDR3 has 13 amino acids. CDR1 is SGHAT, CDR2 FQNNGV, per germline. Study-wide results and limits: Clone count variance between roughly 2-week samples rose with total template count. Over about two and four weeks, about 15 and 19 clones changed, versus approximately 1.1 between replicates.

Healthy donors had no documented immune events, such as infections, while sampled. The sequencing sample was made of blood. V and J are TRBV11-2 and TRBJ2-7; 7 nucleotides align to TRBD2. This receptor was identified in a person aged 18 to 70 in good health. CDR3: CASSVGLAYEQYF. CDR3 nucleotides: TGTGCCAGCAGCGTCGGACTAGCCTACGAGCAGTACTTC.